The following is a TCR beta chain sequence with its context. Its cognate antigen is unknown. These data come from a study of cytomegalovirus exposure and HLA in healthy donors. Study findings and constraints: Cytomegalovirus status, reportedly, was diagnosed with high specificity and sensitivity by the classifier. Immune exposure information available was restricted to CMV serostatus.

The PCR used 60 Vbeta and 13 Jbeta primers. Some clones are missing from TCRdb's copy, which holds only in-frame ones; the method was immunoSEQ multiplex PCR. This sample has some 140,000 clones; 70% to 80% occur once, and the top ten carry around 13%. Specimen: PBMCs. The source is a man between 25 and 39 years old in good health and CMV-seropositive.

The CDR3 coding sequence is TGTGCCAGCAGCTTAGACATCTCTGGGGCCAACGTCCTGACTTTC. Translating it yields CASSLDISGANVLTF. The chain employs TRBV4-2 and TRBJ2-6; unclear D gene. This CDR3 is 15 amino acids long. Trimming took off 5 bases at V and 0 bases at J, with 8 bases between the two ends. CDR1 LGHNA and CDR2 YNFKEQ come from the germline V gene.